Listed below are T cell receptor beta chains from one sample, sequenced in a study of T cell responses to AZD1222 COVID-19 vaccine. Clones were sequenced by immunoSEQ multiplex PCR, and TCRdb holds only the in-frame ones, with some missing. This table holds 150,000 to 200,000 clones, 85% to 95% found once. Here the sequenced sample was peripheral blood, taken on day 0 of AZD1222 vaccination. These receptors were taken from an adult in good health. The CDR3 runs from the conserved cysteine through the conserved F or W. The D gene is left open where the match is weak. A row's size may be missing; if present it is once, few, many or a size class.

clone size: .; D gene: TRBD2; V gene: TRBV4-1; J gene: TRBJ2-1; CDR3 DNA: TGCGCCAGCAGCCTGGGACTAGCGTCCCATGAGCAGTTCTTC; CDR3 protein: CASSLGLASHEQFF
clone size: .; D gene: TRBD2; V gene: TRBV7-9; J gene: TRBJ2-1; CDR3 DNA: TGTGCCAGCAGCTCGACATGGACTAGCGGATATAACAATGAGCAGTTCTTC; CDR3 protein: CASSSTWTSGYNNEQFF
clone size: once; D gene: .; V gene: TRBV9; J gene: TRBJ1-1; CDR3 DNA: TGTGCCAGCAGCATAACCGGGACCGGAGACACTGAAGCTTTCTTT; CDR3 protein: CASSITGTGDTEAFF
clone size: once; D gene: .; V gene: TRBV19; J gene: TRBJ1-5; CDR3 DNA: TGTGCCAGTAGCAAGGTCCCAGGGGATCAGCCCCAGCATTTT; CDR3 protein: CASSKVPGDQPQHF
clone size: .; D gene: .; V gene: TRBV5-1; J gene: TRBJ1-5; CDR3 DNA: TGCGCCAGCAGCCTTCTTCCTACCACAGGGCTAATTAGTGGCCAGCATTTT; CDR3 protein: CASSLLPTTGLISGQHF
clone size: .; D gene: .; V gene: TRBV6-5; J gene: TRBJ1-1; CDR3 DNA: TGTGCCAGCAGTCAAATGGGGGACACTGAAGCTTTCTTT; CDR3 protein: CASSQMGDTEAFF
clone size: .; D gene: .; V gene: TRBV14; J gene: TRBJ1-2; CDR3 DNA: TGTGCCAGCAGCCATTGGACGTCCTATGGCTACACCTTC; CDR3 protein: CASSHWTSYGYTF
clone size: .; D gene: TRBD2; V gene: TRBV3-1/TRBV3-2; J gene: TRBJ2-1; CDR3 DNA: TGTGCCAGCAGCCAAGTGATAGCGGGGGTTAATGAGCAGTTCTTC; CDR3 protein: CASSQVIAGVNEQFF
clone size: .; D gene: .; V gene: TRBV2; J gene: TRBJ2-7; CDR3 DNA: TGTGCCAGCAATCTTAGAGGATTGAACCACGAGCAGTACTTC; CDR3 protein: CASNLRGLNHEQYF
clone size: .; D gene: .; V gene: TRBV6-5; J gene: TRBJ2-7; CDR3 DNA: TGTGCCACCCTCCCTCCCACAGTTACCTACGAGCAGTACTTC; CDR3 protein: CATLPPTVTYEQYF
clone size: .; D gene: .; V gene: TRBV5-4; J gene: TRBJ1-4; CDR3 DNA: TGTGCCAGCAGCTTGGGAGAAAAACTGTTTTTT; CDR3 protein: CASSLGEKLFF
clone size: .; D gene: TRBD1; V gene: TRBV27; J gene: TRBJ1-2; CDR3 DNA: TGTGCCAGCAGTTCCCAGGGGGCGCTAGGCTATGGCTACACCTTC; CDR3 protein: CASSSQGALGYGYTF
clone size: .; D gene: .; V gene: TRBV7-2; J gene: TRBJ1-2; CDR3 DNA: TGTGCCAGCAGCTCTCAGCAGGGGACCTATGGCTACACCTTC; CDR3 protein: CASSSQQGTYGYTF
clone size: .; D gene: .; V gene: TRBV5-1; J gene: TRBJ1-3; CDR3 DNA: TGCGCCAGCAGCGTTACGTTCTCAGGGGCCTCTGGAAACACCATATATTTT; CDR3 protein: CASSVTFSGASGNTIYF
clone size: .; D gene: .; V gene: TRBV6-4; J gene: TRBJ1-1; CDR3 DNA: TGTGCCAGCAGTGGAAACAAGAACACTGAAGCTTTCTTT; CDR3 protein: CASSGNKNTEAFF
clone size: .; D gene: .; V gene: TRBV2; J gene: TRBJ1-1; CDR3 DNA: TGTGCCAGCAGCATCCGGGACACCCTGAACACTGAAGCTTTCTTT; CDR3 protein: CASSIRDTLNTEAFF
clone size: .; D gene: TRBD1; V gene: TRBV7-2; J gene: TRBJ2-1; CDR3 DNA: TGTGCCAGCAGCTACCGGGACAGATTAAGCTCCTACAATGAGCAGTTCTTC; CDR3 protein: CASSYRDRLSSYNEQFF
clone size: .; D gene: TRBD1; V gene: TRBV4-1; J gene: TRBJ2-7; CDR3 DNA: TGCGCCAGCAGATTGACAGGGTCCCACGAGCAGTACTTC; CDR3 protein: CASRLTGSHEQYF
clone size: .; D gene: .; V gene: TRBV6-1; J gene: TRBJ1-5; CDR3 DNA: TGTGCCAGCAGTGAAAACGTGGGTTATTTGCAGCCCCAGCATTTT; CDR3 protein: CASSENVGYLQPQHF
clone size: .; D gene: .; V gene: TRBV9; J gene: TRBJ2-2; CDR3 DNA: TGTGCCAGCAGCCCTCGAATAGTTTTCGGGGAGCTGTTTTTT; CDR3 protein: CASSPRIVFGELFF
clone size: .; D gene: .; V gene: TRBV6-1; J gene: TRBJ1-4; CDR3 DNA: TGTGCCAGCAGTGAAGACAATGTCGTTTTGGGAACTAATGAAAAACTGTTTTTT; CDR3 protein: CASSEDNVVLGTNEKLFF
clone size: .; D gene: TRBD1; V gene: TRBV2; J gene: TRBJ1-4; CDR3 DNA: TGTGCCAGCAGGGGACAGGGAAGTGGTAATGAAAAACTGTTTTTT; CDR3 protein: CASRGQGSGNEKLFF
clone size: .; D gene: .; V gene: TRBV9; J gene: TRBJ2-2; CDR3 DNA: TGTGCCAGCAGCGTAGGCCCCACTAAGGCCGGGGAGCTGTTTTTT; CDR3 protein: CASSVGPTKAGELFF
clone size: .; D gene: TRBD1; V gene: TRBV5-4; J gene: TRBJ2-7; CDR3 DNA: TGTGCCAGCAGCCAAGGACAGGGGAATTCCTACGAGCAGTACTTC; CDR3 protein: CASSQGQGNSYEQYF
clone size: .; D gene: TRBD1; V gene: TRBV19; J gene: TRBJ1-6; CDR3 DNA: TGTGCCAGTAGTAGCGCTCTGGACAGGGGTAATTCACCCCTCCACTTT; CDR3 protein: CASSSALDRGNSPLHF
clone size: .; D gene: TRBD1; V gene: TRBV7-6; J gene: TRBJ2-7; CDR3 DNA: TGTGCCAGCAGTCCGCAGGGGGCCACCTCCTACGAGCAGTACTTC; CDR3 protein: CASSPQGATSYEQYF
clone size: .; D gene: .; V gene: TRBV29-1; J gene: TRBJ2-3; CDR3 DNA: TGCAGCGGGGCCGGGTACCCCTCTGAGGATACGCAGTATTTT; CDR3 protein: CSGAGYPSEDTQYF
clone size: .; D gene: .; V gene: TRBV18; J gene: TRBJ1-1; CDR3 DNA: TGTGCCAGCTCACCATCGGCAGCCAACACTGAAGCTTTCTTT; CDR3 protein: CASSPSAANTEAFF
clone size: .; D gene: .; V gene: TRBV5-1; J gene: TRBJ1-2; CDR3 DNA: TGCGCCAGCAGCTTGCAAGGGGGTTTGGATGGCTACACCTTC; CDR3 protein: CASSLQGGLDGYTF
clone size: once; D gene: TRBD1; V gene: TRBV6-5; J gene: TRBJ1-1; CDR3 DNA: TGTGCCAGCAGTTTCGACAGGGGGAGCACTGAAGCTTTCTTT; CDR3 protein: CASSFDRGSTEAFF
clone size: .; D gene: TRBD2; V gene: TRBV5-1; J gene: TRBJ2-1; CDR3 DNA: TGCGCCAGCAGCTTGACGGGGGGGAGCTCCTACAATGAGCAGTTCTTC; CDR3 protein: CASSLTGGSSYNEQFF
clone size: once; D gene: .; V gene: TRBV5-1; J gene: TRBJ2-1; CDR3 DNA: TGCGCCAGCAGCTTGGGAGGAGAGGGGACTTTCTTC; CDR3 protein: CASSLGGEGTFF
clone size: .; D gene: TRBD2; V gene: TRBV27; J gene: TRBJ2-3; CDR3 DNA: TGTGCCAGCAGCCTCGTCGGGGGGATCTCCACAGATACGCAGTATTTT; CDR3 protein: CASSLVGGISTDTQYF
clone size: .; D gene: .; V gene: TRBV5-1; J gene: TRBJ2-1; CDR3 DNA: TGCGCCAGCAGCCCCCGGGAGCCGGACAATGAGCAGTTCTTC; CDR3 protein: CASSPREPDNEQFF
clone size: .; D gene: .; V gene: TRBV7-9; J gene: TRBJ1-4; CDR3 DNA: TGTGCCAGCAGCCCCCGGGAGAGTAGGGAAAAACTGTTTTTT; CDR3 protein: CASSPRESREKLFF
clone size: .; D gene: TRBD1; V gene: TRBV6-1; J gene: TRBJ1-2; CDR3 DNA: TGTGCCAGCAGAGAAGCCACAGGGGTAAACTATGGCTACACCTTC; CDR3 protein: CASREATGVNYGYTF
clone size: .; D gene: TRBD2; V gene: TRBV18; J gene: TRBJ2-2; CDR3 DNA: TGTGCCAGCTCACCGGCTAGCGGGGGAATCGGGGAGCTGTTTTTT; CDR3 protein: CASSPASGGIGELFF
clone size: .; D gene: TRBD1; V gene: TRBV5-4; J gene: TRBJ1-4; CDR3 DNA: TGTGCCAGCAGCCGGGACAGGGGGCTAGCTAATGAAAAACTGTTTTTT; CDR3 protein: CASSRDRGLANEKLFF
clone size: few; D gene: TRBD1; V gene: TRBV6-5; J gene: TRBJ1-1; CDR3 DNA: TGTGCCAGCAGAAGACAGGGAGGCACTGAAGCTTTCTTT; CDR3 protein: CASRRQGGTEAFF
clone size: .; D gene: .; V gene: TRBV4-1; J gene: TRBJ2-2; CDR3 DNA: TGCGCCAGCAGCCAACAAGGGACCGGGGAGCTGTTTTTT; CDR3 protein: CASSQQGTGELFF
clone size: once; D gene: .; V gene: TRBV5-4; J gene: TRBJ1-6; CDR3 DNA: TGTGCCAGCAGCCCAGGACGGGACTTCTATAATTCACCCCTCCACTTT; CDR3 protein: CASSPGRDFYNSPLHF
clone size: .; D gene: .; V gene: TRBV13; J gene: TRBJ2-7; CDR3 DNA: TGTGCCAGCAGCTTATCTCCGGGACGGACTCTCTACGAGCAGTACTTC; CDR3 protein: CASSLSPGRTLYEQYF
clone size: .; D gene: .; V gene: TRBV15; J gene: TRBJ2-3; CDR3 DNA: TGTGCCACCAGCAGGCAGGGCGGAAGCACAGATACGCAGTATTTT; CDR3 protein: CATSRQGGSTDTQYF
clone size: .; D gene: .; V gene: TRBV4-1; J gene: TRBJ1-2; CDR3 DNA: TGCGCCAGCAGCCGCGGACTAGGCTACACCTTC; CDR3 protein: CASSRGLGYTF
clone size: .; D gene: .; V gene: TRBV6-5; J gene: TRBJ1-1; CDR3 DNA: TGTGCCAGTGGGGTGGGGGGTCGGAACACTGAAGCTTTCTTT; CDR3 protein: CASGVGGRNTEAFF
clone size: few; D gene: TRBD1; V gene: TRBV27; J gene: TRBJ2-7; CDR3 DNA: TGTGCCAGCAGTTCCCCCGGGCAGGGGGAGTACGAGCAGTACTTC; CDR3 protein: CASSSPGQGEYEQYF
clone size: .; D gene: TRBD2; V gene: TRBV7-9; J gene: TRBJ2-3; CDR3 DNA: TGTGCCAGCAGGTCAAGCGGGACTCCCACAGATACGCAGTATTTT; CDR3 protein: CASRSSGTPTDTQYF
clone size: once; D gene: TRBD1; V gene: TRBV18; J gene: TRBJ1-4; CDR3 DNA: TGTGCCAGCTCACCACCGGGACAGGGTGGAGAAAAACTGTTTTTT; CDR3 protein: CASSPPGQGGEKLFF
clone size: .; D gene: TRBD1; V gene: TRBV2; J gene: TRBJ1-2; CDR3 DNA: TGTGCCAGCAGACGGGACAGTTTATTTAACTATGGCTACACCTTC; CDR3 protein: CASRRDSLFNYGYTF
clone size: .; D gene: TRBD1; V gene: TRBV3-1/TRBV3-2; J gene: TRBJ2-1; CDR3 DNA: TGTGCCAGCAGCCGGTCAAACGACAGGGTCAGTGGAGAGCAGTTCTTC; CDR3 protein: CASSRSNDRVSGEQFF
clone size: once; D gene: TRBD1; V gene: TRBV5-4; J gene: TRBJ1-1; CDR3 DNA: TGTGCCAGCAGCTTTTGGGGACAGGGCTACATGAACACTGAAGCTTTCTTT; CDR3 protein: CASSFWGQGYMNTEAFF
clone size: .; D gene: .; V gene: TRBV5-8; J gene: TRBJ1-4; CDR3 DNA: TGTGCCAGCAGCTTGTCTGGGACACCCTATGAAAAACTGTTTTTT; CDR3 protein: CASSLSGTPYEKLFF
clone size: .; D gene: TRBD1; V gene: TRBV6-2/TRBV6-3; J gene: TRBJ1-5; CDR3 DNA: TGTGCCAGCAGTTCTTACAGGGGAGGTCAGCCCCAGCATTTT; CDR3 protein: CASSSYRGGQPQHF